The 27 T cell receptor beta chains below all came from one sample that was sequenced in a study of early T cells in non-severe SARS-CoV-2 infection. TCRdb passed the 5' RACE reads through MiXCR, listing each CDR3 protein once. The profile covers under 95,000 distinct CDR3 sequences, with approximately 12% appearing a single time and roughly 3.2% taken by the ten largest. The material sequenced was whole blood. The receptors were sampled from an adult who was a healthcare worker with PCR-confirmed SARS-CoV-2 infection or an uninfected control (not recorded which).

The genes are TRBV7-9 and TRBJ2-2, with D possibly called TRBD1 or TRBD2 (5 bases each). The CDR3 contains 15 residues. Per germline, CDR1 SEHNR and CDR2 FQNEAQ (reference sequence). V lost 1 base to trimming and J lost 3 bases, with 9 bases between them. The chain's CDR3 is CASSLVVGDTGELFF. CDR3 sequence (DNA): TGTGCCAGCAGCTTAGTCGTGGGGGACACCGGGGAGCTGTTTTTT.

This clonotype was seen at least ten times. The CDR3 sequence is CASSPVNTGELFF. The DNA of the CDR3 is TGTGCCAGCTCACCAGTGAACACCGGGGAGCTGTTTTTT. The chain employs TRBV18 and TRBJ2-2; D is ambiguous. Germline lookup yields CDR1 KGHSH and CDR2 LQKENI. Trimming took off 2 bases at V and 1 base at J, with 2 bases between the two ends. This CDR3 spans 13 amino acids.

Only a few counts were recorded for this clonotype. The rearrangement uses TRBV29-1 and TRBJ1-1; 8 bases map to TRBD1. Germline V gene sequence: CDR1 SQVTM, CDR2 ANQGSEA. The CDR3 spans 15 residues. V trimming: 7 bases; J trimming: 0 bases; junction bases outside the gene matches: 10. CDR3 nucleotide sequence: TGCAGCGCATCAGGGGGCTGGGCGATGAACACTGAAGCTTTCTTT. Translation: CSASGGWAMNTEAFF.

V usage is TRBV28 and J usage is TRBJ2-7; possible D gene TRBD2, 6 bases. CDR3 length: 12 residues. Germline CDR1 is MDHEN and CDR2 is SYDVKM. V was cut by 8 bases and J by 6 bases, with 14 bases left in between. The CDR3 spells CASSSVGGEQYF. CDR3 coding DNA: TGTGCCAGCTCTTCGGTCGGGGGCGAGCAGTACTTC.

This clonotype occurred many times. This rearrangement joins TRBV7-9 to TRBJ1-3, with D hard to call. The CDR3 runs 16 residues. V was shortened by 4 bases and J by 3 bases, with 16 bases between the two germline ends. CDR1 is SEHNR, CDR2 FQNEAQ, per germline (reference sequence). In nucleotides, the CDR3 is TGTGCCAGCAGCTCTCTCGGACGGCAAAATGGAAACACCATATATTTT. It is translated as CASSSLGRQNGNTIYF.

The table lists this clonotype with many counts. The rearrangement links TRBV25-1 to TRBJ2-5, with 10 bases aligning to TRBD1. The CDR3 is made up of 15 amino acids. Losses at the gene ends were 2 bases for V and 5 bases for J; bases not matched to a gene: 5. Per the germline V gene, CDR1 is MGHDK and CDR2 is SYGVNS. The CDR3 spells CASSERQGAMETQYF. CDR3 nucleotides: TGTGCCAGCAGTGAACGACAGGGGGCGATGGAGACCCAGTACTTC.

The chain is built from TRBV7-2 and TRBJ2-3; unclear D gene. This CDR3 region has 16 residues. CDR1 is SGHTA, CDR2 FQGNSA, per germline. Trimming shortened V by 3 bases and J by 2 bases, and 15 bases separated the two germline ends. CDR3 sequence: CASSFSGSTPTDTQYF. The CDR3 DNA reads as TGTGCCAGCAGCTTTTCCGGGTCTACCCCCACAGATACGCAGTATTTT. Supplemented by reference TRBV7-2 and TRBJ2-3, the full variable domain reads GAGVSQSPSNKVTEKGKDVELRCDPISGHTALYWYRQSLGQGLEFLIYFQGNSAPDKSGLPSDRFSAERTGGSVSTLTIQRTQQEDSAVYLCASSFSGSTPTDTQYFGPGTRLTVL.

The V gene is TRBV6-5, the J gene TRBJ2-4; possibly TRBD2 for D (6 bases). Trimming removed 4 bases at V and 7 bases at J, with 20 bases between. Germline CDR1 reads MNHEY; CDR2 reads SVGAGI. The CDR3 totals 16 residues. CDR3 sequence (DNA): TGTGCCAGCAGTTCCCTCCCGACTAGGCTCGGGAACATTCAGTACTTC. Its translation: CASSSLPTRLGNIQYF.

The CDR3 DNA is TGTGCCAGCAGATCAGCGGGAGGGGCGAACAATGAGCAGTTCTTC. Amino acid sequence: CASRSAGGANNEQFF. The chain is built from TRBV6-5 and TRBJ2-1, with 10 bases that match TRBD2. The CDR3 is 15 amino acids. From germline, CDR1 is MNHEY and CDR2 SVGAGI. The J segment lost 5 bases and the V segment lost 6 bases, leaving 7 bases of the junction unmatched.

This clonotype was seen ten or more times. The chain is built from TRBV5-1 and TRBJ2-7, with 8 bases lining up with TRBD1. The CDR3 has 14 amino acids. The V segment lost 4 bases and the J segment 4 bases; nucleotides outside the gene matches: 7. Looked up from germline, CDR1 is SGHRS and CDR2 is YFSETQ. CDR3 DNA: TGCGCCAGCAGCGGGCAGGGGGCTTGGTACGAGCAGTACTTC. Amino acid sequence: CASSGQGAWYEQYF.

In this sample, this clonotype turned up many times. This chain uses TRBV28 with TRBJ2-1, with D possibly being TRBD2 (6 bases). Trimming pared 3 bases from V and 5 bases from J, leaving 11 bases between. Germline V gene lookup returns CDR1 MDHEN and CDR2 SYDVKM. The CDR3 extends over 14 amino acids. The CDR3 DNA reads TGTGCCAGCAGTTTGGCGGGACCCCACAATGAGCAGTTCTTC. Protein sequence: CASSLAGPHNEQFF.

This clonotype has ten or more counts. The chain is built from TRBV20-1 and TRBJ2-3, with a possible D match to TRBD1 (6 bases). The V gene lost 2 bases and the J gene lost 4 bases, with 13 bases spanning the gap. The CDR3 spans 14 residues. Germline assignment: CDR1 DFQATT and CDR2 SNEGSKA (reference sequence). CDR3 loop: CSARRAQGSDTQYF. The CDR3 DNA is TGCAGTGCTAGAAGGGCACAGGGATCAGATACGCAGTATTTT.

This clonotype was found many times. This chain connects TRBV5-1 to TRBJ2-5; D gene uncertain. Between the trimmed V and J ends, which lost 0 bases and 2 bases, there was a span of 8 bases. Germline CDR1 SGHRS, CDR2 YFSETQ. The CDR3 sequence is 14 residues long. CDR3 loop: CASSLVQSQETQYF. For the CDR3, the DNA is TGCGCCAGCAGCTTGGTACAATCGCAAGAGACCCAGTACTTC.

In DNA, the CDR3 is TGCGCCAGCAGCTTATACACAGGAAACACTGAAGCTTTCTTT. It encodes CASSLYTGNTEAFF. The chain couples TRBV5-1 to TRBJ1-1; possibly TRBD1 for D (5 bases). Germline CDR1 and CDR2: SGHRS and YFSETQ. The CDR3 has 14 amino acids. Trimming stripped 2 bases from V and 2 bases from J, with 10 bases between.

This rearrangement joins TRBV12-3 or TRBV12-4 to TRBJ2-7; D possibly corresponds to TRBD1 (5 bases). V was pared by 6 bases and J by 2 bases, with 11 bases between. This CDR3 comprises 13 residues. The CDR3 here is CASSSGSTYEQYF. For the CDR3, the DNA is TGTGCCAGCAGCTCAGGGTCGACCTACGAGCAGTACTTC.

The table lists this clonotype with a few counts. The rearrangement links TRBV20-1 to TRBJ2-5; D is perhaps TRBD1 (5 bases). Germline loops: CDR1 DFQATT, CDR2 SNEGSKA (reference sequence). The CDR3 has 14 residues. The V end lost 3 bases, the J end lost 7 bases, and 18 bases lay between the germline ends. The CDR3 loop reads CSASSRGVWGTQYF. The CDR3 bases are TGCAGTGCTAGTAGTAGGGGCGTCTGGGGGACCCAGTACTTC.

This clonotype was found a few times. The chain is built from TRBV29-1 and TRBJ1-4; 8 bases are shared with TRBD1. V was clipped by 6 bases and J by 8 bases; unmatched bases: 5. Germline-derived CDR1 and CDR2 are SQVTM and ANQGSEA. The CDR3 runs to 12 residues. CDR3 DNA: TGCAGCGTGGCAGGGGGCCGAGAAAAACTGTTTTTT. Amino acid sequence: CSVAGGREKLFF.

This chain uses TRBV20-1 with TRBJ2-1; 9 positions agree with TRBD2. The germline V gene has CDR1 DFQATT and CDR2 SNEGSKA (reference sequence). This CDR3 comprises 16 residues. Losses at the gene ends were 5 bases for V and 0 bases for J; bases not matched to a gene: 8. CDR3 in amino acids: CSADSSGMSSYNEQFF. Written as DNA, the CDR3 is TGCAGTGCTGACTCTAGCGGGATGAGCTCCTACAATGAGCAGTTCTTC.

This clonotype occurred many times. This chain connects TRBV12-3 or TRBV12-4 to TRBJ2-1; TRBD1 agrees at 7 bases. V gave up 5 bases and J gave up 10 bases; unmatched junction bases: 2. The CDR3 loop spans 11 amino acids. CDR3 sequence: CASSRQGEQFF. The CDR3 coding sequence is TGTGCCAGCAGTCGACAGGGAGAGCAGTTCTTC.

The V call is TRBV6-1, the J call TRBJ2-7, with 11 nucleotides matching TRBD1. V was pared by 4 bases and J by 7 bases, with 6 bases of the junction left unmatched. The CDR3 runs 14 residues. In germline, CDR1 is MNHNS, CDR2 SASEGT. In DNA form, the CDR3 reads TGTGCCAGCAGTGGTGGACAGGGGGCTGGTGAGCAGTACTTC. Protein product: CASSGGQGAGEQYF.

Only a few counts were recorded for this clonotype. The chain uses TRBV5-1 and TRBJ2-3; tentatively, D is TRBD1 or TRBD2 (6 bases each). Trimming took 4 bases from V and 4 from J, leaving 19 bases between them. Germline V gene lookup returns CDR1 SGHRS and CDR2 YFSETQ. The CDR3 extends over 16 amino acids. CDR3 sequence: CASSPRQEGGADTQYF. DNA of the CDR3: TGCGCCAGCAGCCCTAGACAGGAGGGGGGCGCAGATACGCAGTATTTT.

This clonotype appeared a few times. The gene calls are TRBV6-6 and TRBJ1-1; D gene ambiguous. The CDR3 spans 13 residues. V lost 0 bases to trimming and J lost 1 base, with 3 bases between them. Germline assignment: CDR1 MNHNY and CDR2 SVGAGI (reference sequence). The chain's CDR3 is CASSYSENTEAFF. CDR3 sequence (DNA): TGTGCCAGCAGTTACTCGGAGAACACTGAAGCTTTCTTT.

The CDR3 reads CASRPGGATTGELFF. The DNA of the CDR3 is TGTGCCAGCAGACCCGGGGGGGCGACCACCGGGGAGCTGTTTTTT. This sequence joins TRBV7-3 and TRBJ2-2; TRBD2 aligns across 8 bases. The V and J ends lost 6 bases and 4 bases, in that order; junction bases with no gene match: 7. CDR3 length: 15 amino acids. Germline V CDR1 and CDR2: SGHTA, FQGTGA.

The chain carries TRBV2 and TRBJ2-3, with D hard to call. Germline V gene data show CDR1 as SNHLY and CDR2 as FYNNEI. This CDR3 contains 14 residues. Trimming shortened V by 7 bases and J by 4 bases, and 15 bases separated the two germline ends. The CDR3 DNA follows: TGTGCCAGCACCCTCGCATCCTCGGCAGATACGCAGTATTTT. This encodes CASTLASSADTQYF. Based on the CDR3 plus reference TRBV2 and TRBJ2-3, the full variable domain is EPEVTQTPSHQVTQMGQEVILRCVPISNHLYFYWYRQILGQKVEFLVSFYNNEISEKSEIFDDQFSVERPDGSNFTLKIRSTKLEDSAMYFCASTLASSADTQYFGPGTRLTVL.

This clonotype showed up many times. This chain joins TRBV27 and TRBJ2-3; 9 nucleotides agree with TRBD1. Germline V lookup: CDR1 MNHEY, CDR2 SMNVEV (reference sequence). The CDR3 has 15 amino acids. Trimming at V came to 4 bases and at J to 1 base, leaving 3 bases not matched to a gene. CDR3 coding DNA: TGTGCCAGCAGTTATAGGGACAGGGGCACAGATACGCAGTATTTT. Protein product: CASSYRDRGTDTQYF.

This clonotype has a handful of counts. The chain joins TRBV5-5 to TRBJ2-7, with TRBD2 identical over 7 bases. Germline V CDR1 and CDR2: SGHKS, YYEKEE (reference sequence). This CDR3 contains 15 residues. With 0 bases clipped from V and 0 bases from J, the junction kept 3 bases outside the gene matches. The CDR3 sequence is CASSLDRGSSYEQYF. Here the CDR3 DNA reads TGTGCCAGCAGCTTGGACCGCGGGAGCTCCTACGAGCAGTACTTC.

This chain links TRBV10-2 with TRBJ2-1; 14 bases are shared with TRBD2. This CDR3 comprises 18 residues. Germline values: CDR1 WSHSY, CDR2 SAAADI. The V gene end was trimmed by 5 bases and the J gene end by 8 bases; junction bases not matched to a gene: 14. CDR3 sequence (DNA): TGCGCCAGCAGTACCTTAGGTGGTGGGACTAGCGGGAGTTATGAGCAGTTCTTC. Amino acids: CASSTLGGGTSGSYEQFF.